The following is a TCR beta chain sequence with its context. Its target is not known. The data are from a study of OX40 agonist ivuxolimab in advanced cancers. General study findings and limits: Antigen specificity remained undetermined for the expanded peripheral T cells.

Sequenced by immunoSEQ multiplex PCR; TCRdb stores in-frame clones only, minus some. The table includes some 100,000 clones, 80% to 90% detected once. Sequenced here: CD4+ or CD8+ T cells sorted from blood, sampled in a trial of the OX40 agonist ivuxolimab. The clonotype was recovered from an adult with an advanced solid tumor such as melanoma, head and neck, liver or kidney cancer.

The CDR3 DNA is TGTGCCAGCAGCTTCGTAATAGCGGGAAGCGGTGAGCAGTTCTTC. As protein: CASSFVIAGSGEQFF. The rearrangement uses TRBV7-2 and TRBJ2-1; TRBD2 matches at 8 bases. This CDR3 contains 15 residues. Per the germline V gene, CDR1 is SGHTA and CDR2 is FQGNSA. With V trimmed by 3 bases and J by 9 bases, 10 bases remained unmatched.